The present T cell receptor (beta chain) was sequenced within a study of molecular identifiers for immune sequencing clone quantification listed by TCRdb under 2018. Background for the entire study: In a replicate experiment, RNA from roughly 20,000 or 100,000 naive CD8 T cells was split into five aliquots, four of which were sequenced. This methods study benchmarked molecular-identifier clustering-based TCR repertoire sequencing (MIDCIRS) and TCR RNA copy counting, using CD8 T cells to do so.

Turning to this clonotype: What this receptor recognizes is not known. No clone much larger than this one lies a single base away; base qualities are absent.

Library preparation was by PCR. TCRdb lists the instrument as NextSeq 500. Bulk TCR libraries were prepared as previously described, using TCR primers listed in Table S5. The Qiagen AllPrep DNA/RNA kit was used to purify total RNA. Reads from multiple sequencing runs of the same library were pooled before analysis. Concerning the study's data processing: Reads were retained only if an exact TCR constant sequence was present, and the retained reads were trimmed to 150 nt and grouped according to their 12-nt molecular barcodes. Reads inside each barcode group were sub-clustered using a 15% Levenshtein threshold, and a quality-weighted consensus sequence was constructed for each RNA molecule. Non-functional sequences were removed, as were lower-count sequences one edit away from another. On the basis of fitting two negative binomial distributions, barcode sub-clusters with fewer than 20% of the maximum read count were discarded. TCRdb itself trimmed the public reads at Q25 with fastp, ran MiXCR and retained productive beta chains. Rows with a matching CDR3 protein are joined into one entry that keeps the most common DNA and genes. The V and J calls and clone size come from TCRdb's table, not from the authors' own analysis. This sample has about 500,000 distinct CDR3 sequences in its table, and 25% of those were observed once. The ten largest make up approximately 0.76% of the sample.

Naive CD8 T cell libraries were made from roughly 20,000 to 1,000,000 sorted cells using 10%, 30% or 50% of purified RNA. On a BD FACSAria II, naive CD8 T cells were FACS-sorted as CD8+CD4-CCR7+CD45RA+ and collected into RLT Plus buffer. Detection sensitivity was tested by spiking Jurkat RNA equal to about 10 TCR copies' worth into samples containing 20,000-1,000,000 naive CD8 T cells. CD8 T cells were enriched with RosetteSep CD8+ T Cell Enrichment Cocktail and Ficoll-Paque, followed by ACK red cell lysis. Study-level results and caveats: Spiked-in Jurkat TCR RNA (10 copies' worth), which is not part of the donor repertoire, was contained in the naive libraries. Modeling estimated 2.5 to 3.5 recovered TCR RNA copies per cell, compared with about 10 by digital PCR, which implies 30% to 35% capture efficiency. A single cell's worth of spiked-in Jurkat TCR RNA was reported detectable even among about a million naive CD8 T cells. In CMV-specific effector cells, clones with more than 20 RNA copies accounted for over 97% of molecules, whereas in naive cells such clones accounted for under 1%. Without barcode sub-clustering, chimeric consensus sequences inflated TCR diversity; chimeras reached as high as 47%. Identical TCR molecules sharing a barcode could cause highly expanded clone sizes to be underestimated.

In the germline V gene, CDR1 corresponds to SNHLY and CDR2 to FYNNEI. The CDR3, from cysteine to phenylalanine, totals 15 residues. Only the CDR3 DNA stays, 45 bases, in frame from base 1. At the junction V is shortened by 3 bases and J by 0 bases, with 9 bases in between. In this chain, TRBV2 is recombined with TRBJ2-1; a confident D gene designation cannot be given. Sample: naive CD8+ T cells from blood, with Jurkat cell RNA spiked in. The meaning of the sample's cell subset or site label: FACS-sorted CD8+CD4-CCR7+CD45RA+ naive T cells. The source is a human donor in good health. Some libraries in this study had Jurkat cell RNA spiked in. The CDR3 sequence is CASSDLDNSYNEQFF. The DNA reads TGTGCCAGCAGTGATCTCGATAACTCCTACAATGAGCAGTTCTTC.